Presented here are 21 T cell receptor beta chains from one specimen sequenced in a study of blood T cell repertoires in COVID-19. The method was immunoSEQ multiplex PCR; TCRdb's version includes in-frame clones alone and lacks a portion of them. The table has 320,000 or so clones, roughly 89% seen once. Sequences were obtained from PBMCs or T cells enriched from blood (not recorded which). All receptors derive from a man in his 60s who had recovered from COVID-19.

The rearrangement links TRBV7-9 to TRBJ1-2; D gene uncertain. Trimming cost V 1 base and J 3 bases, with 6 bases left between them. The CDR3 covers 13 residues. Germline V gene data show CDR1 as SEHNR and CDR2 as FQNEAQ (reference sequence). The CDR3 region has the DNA TGTGCCAGCAGCTTAGATAATGACTATGGCTACACCTTC. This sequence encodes CASSLDNDYGYTF. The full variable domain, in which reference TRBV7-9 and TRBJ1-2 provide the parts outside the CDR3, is DTGVSQNPRHKITKRGQNVTFRCDPISEHNRLYWYRQTLGQGPEFLTYFQNEAQLEKSRLLSDRFSAERPKGSFSTLEIQRTEQGDSAMYLCASSLDNDYGYTFGSGTRLTVV.

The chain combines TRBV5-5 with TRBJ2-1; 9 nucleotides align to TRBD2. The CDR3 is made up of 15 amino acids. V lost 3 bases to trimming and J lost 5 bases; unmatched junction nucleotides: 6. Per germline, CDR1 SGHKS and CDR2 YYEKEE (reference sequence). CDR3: CASSWRLAGNNEQFF. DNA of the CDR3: TGTGCCAGCAGCTGGAGGCTAGCGGGGAACAATGAGCAGTTCTTC.

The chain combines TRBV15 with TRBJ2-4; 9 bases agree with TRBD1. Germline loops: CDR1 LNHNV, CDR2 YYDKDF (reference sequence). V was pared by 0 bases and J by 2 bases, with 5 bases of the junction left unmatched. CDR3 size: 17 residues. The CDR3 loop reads CATSRDRTGVSKNIQYF. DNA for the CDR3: TGTGCCACCAGCAGAGATCGGACAGGGGTATCCAAAAACATTCAGTACTTC.

The CDR3 spells CASSLARGTGRRTTDTQYF. The CDR3 DNA is TGCGCCAGCAGCTTGGCCCGAGGGACAGGACGAAGAACCACAGATACGCAGTATTTT. The gene calls are TRBV5-1 and TRBJ2-3; 8 nucleotides match TRBD1. V lost 0 bases to trimming and J lost 2 bases; unmatched junction nucleotides: 14. The CDR3 runs 19 residues. From germline, CDR1 is SGHRS and CDR2 YFSETQ.

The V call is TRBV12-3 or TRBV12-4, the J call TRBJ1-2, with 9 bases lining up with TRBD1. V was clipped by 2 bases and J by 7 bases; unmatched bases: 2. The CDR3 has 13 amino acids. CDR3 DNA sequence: TGTGCCAGCAGTTTAAGGACAGGGGCTGGCTACACCTTC. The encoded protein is CASSLRTGAGYTF.

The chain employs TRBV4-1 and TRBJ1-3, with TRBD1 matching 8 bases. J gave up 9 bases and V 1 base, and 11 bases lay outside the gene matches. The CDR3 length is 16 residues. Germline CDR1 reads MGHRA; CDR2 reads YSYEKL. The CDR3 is CASSQGGRTGIATIYF. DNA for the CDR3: TGCGCCAGCAGCCAAGGGGGGAGGACAGGGATAGCCACCATATATTTT.

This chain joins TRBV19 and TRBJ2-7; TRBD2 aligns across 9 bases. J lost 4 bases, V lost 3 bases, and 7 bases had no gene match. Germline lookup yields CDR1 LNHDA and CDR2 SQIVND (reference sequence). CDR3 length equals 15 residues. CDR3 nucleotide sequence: TGTGCCAGTAGTATTCATAGCGGGAGAGCTTACGAGCAGTACTTC. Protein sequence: CASSIHSGRAYEQYF.

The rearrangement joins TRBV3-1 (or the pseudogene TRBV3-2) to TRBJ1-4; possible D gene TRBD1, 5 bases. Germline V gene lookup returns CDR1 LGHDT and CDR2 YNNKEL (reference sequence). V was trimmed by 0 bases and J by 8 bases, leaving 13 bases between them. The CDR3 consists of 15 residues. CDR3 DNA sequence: TGTGCCAGCAGCCAAGAGACTGCGGGGACCGAAAAACTGTTTTTT. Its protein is CASSQETAGTEKLFF.

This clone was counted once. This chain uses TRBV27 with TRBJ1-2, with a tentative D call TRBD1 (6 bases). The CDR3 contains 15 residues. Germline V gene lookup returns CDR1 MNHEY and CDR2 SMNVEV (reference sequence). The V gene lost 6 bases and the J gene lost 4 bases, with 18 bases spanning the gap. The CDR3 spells CASRNRDNLLYGYTF. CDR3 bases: TGTGCCAGCAGAAACCGGGACAACCTCCTCTATGGCTACACCTTC.

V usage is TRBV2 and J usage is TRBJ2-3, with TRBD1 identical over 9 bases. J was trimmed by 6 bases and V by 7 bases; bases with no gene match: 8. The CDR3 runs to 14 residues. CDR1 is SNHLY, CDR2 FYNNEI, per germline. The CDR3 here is CASTGQGIGDTQYF. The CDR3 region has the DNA TGTGCCAGCACCGGACAGGGGATTGGGGATACGCAGTATTTT. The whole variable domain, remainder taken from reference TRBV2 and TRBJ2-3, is EPEVTQTPSHQVTQMGQEVILRCVPISNHLYFYWYRQILGQKVEFLVSFYNNEISEKSEIFDDQFSVERPDGSNFTLKIRSTKLEDSAMYFCASTGQGIGDTQYFGPGTRLTVL.

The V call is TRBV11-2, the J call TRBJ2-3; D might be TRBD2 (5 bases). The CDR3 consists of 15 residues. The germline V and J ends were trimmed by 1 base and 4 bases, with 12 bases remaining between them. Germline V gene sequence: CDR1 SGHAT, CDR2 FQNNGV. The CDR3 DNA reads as TGTGCCAGCAGCTTAGGTCTAGCCAATTCAGATACGCAGTATTTT. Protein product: CASSLGLANSDTQYF.

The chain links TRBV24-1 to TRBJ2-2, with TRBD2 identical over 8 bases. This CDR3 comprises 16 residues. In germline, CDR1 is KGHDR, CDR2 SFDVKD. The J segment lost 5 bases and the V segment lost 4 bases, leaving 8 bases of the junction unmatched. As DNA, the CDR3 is TGTGCCACCAGTGAATCCGGGACTAGAATAACCGGGGAGCTGTTTTTT. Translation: CATSESGTRITGELFF.

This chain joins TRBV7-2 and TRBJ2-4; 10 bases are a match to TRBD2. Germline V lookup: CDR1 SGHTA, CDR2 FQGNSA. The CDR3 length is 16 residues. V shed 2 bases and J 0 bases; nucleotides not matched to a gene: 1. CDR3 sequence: CASSLTSGIAKNIQYF. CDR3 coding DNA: TGTGCCAGCAGCTTAACTAGCGGGATAGCCAAAAACATTCAGTACTTC.

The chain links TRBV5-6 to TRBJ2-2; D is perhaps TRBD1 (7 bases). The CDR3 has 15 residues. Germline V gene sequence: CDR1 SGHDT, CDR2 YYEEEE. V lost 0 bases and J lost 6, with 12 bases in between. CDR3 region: CASSLAQGEAGELFF. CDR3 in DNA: TGTGCCAGCAGCTTGGCGCAGGGGGAGGCCGGGGAGCTGTTTTTT.

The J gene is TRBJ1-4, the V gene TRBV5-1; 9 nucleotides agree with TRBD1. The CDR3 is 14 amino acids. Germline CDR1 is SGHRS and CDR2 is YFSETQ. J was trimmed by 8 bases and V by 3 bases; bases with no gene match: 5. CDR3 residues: CASSSGQGTEKLFF. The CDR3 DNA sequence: TGCGCCAGCAGCTCCGGACAGGGGACGGAAAAACTGTTTTTT.

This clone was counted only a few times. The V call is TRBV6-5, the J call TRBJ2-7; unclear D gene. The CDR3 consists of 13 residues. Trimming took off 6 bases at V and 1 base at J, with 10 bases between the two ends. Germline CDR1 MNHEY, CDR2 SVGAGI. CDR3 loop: CASRSLKSYEQYF. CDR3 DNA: TGTGCCAGCAGATCTCTTAAATCCTACGAGCAGTACTTC.

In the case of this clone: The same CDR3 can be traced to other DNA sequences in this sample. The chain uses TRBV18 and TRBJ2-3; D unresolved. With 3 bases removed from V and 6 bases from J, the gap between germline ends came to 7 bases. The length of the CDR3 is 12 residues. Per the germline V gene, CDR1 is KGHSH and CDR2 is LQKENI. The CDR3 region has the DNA TGTGCCAGCTCACCTCTTGCGGATACGCAGTATTTT. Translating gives CASSPLADTQYF.

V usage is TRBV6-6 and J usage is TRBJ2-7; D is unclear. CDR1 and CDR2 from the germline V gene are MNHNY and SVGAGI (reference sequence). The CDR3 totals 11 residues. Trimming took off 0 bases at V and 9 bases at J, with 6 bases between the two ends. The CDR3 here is CASSYSQWQYF. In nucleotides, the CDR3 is TGTGCCAGCAGTTACTCCCAGTGGCAGTACTTC.

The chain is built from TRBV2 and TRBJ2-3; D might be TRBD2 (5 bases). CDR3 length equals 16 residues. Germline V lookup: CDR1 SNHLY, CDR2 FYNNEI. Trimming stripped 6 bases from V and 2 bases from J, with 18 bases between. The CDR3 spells CASRLRGQVITDTQYF. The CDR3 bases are TGTGCCAGCAGACTCCGAGGGCAGGTTATCACAGATACGCAGTATTTT.

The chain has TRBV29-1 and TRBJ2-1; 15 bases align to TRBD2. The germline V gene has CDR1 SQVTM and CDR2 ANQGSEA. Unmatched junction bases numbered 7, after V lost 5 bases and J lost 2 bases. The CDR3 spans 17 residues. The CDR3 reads CSVRGTSGRTTYNEQFF. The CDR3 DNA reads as TGCAGCGTTCGTGGGACTAGCGGGAGGACAACCTACAATGAGCAGTTCTTC.

CDR3: CASSLGPAGGQNIQYF. The CDR3 nucleotides read TGTGCCAGCAGCTTAGGCCCAGCGGGAGGTCAAAACATTCAGTACTTC. The chain carries TRBV7-2 and TRBJ2-4; 9 bases align to TRBD2. The CDR3 consists of 16 residues. From germline, CDR1 is SGHTA and CDR2 FQGNSA. After removal of 1 base from V and 5 bases from J, the junction contained 6 bases not matched to a gene. The full variable domain, in which reference TRBV7-2 and TRBJ2-4 provide the parts outside the CDR3, is GAGVSQSPSNKVTEKGKDVELRCDPISGHTALYWYRQSLGQGLEFLIYFQGNSAPDKSGLPSDRFSAERTGGSVSTLTIQRTQQEDSAVYLCASSLGPAGGQNIQYFGAGTRLSVL.